The entry below gives a single TCR beta chain sequence along with its context. Antigen specificity is unknown. This sample is drawn from a study of graft-versus-host responses after intestinal transplantation. Germline assignment: CDR1 LGHNA and CDR2 YNFKEQ. With 3 bases clipped from V and 0 bases from J, the junction kept 6 bases outside the gene matches. There are 17 residues in the CDR3. Study-level points and caveats: Early after transplant, HvG clones declined as circulating GvH clones peaked. Some patients had graft-donor T cell macrochimerism, and their allografts showed high graft-versus-host to host-versus-graft clonal ratios. Among recipient marrow samples, GvH clones were found; some appeared first in ileum or blood.

Libraries were prepared by immunoSEQ multiplex PCR; TCRdb keeps only in-frame clonotypes and omits some of them. The data show some 6,700 clones, about 89% seen once. V and J are TRBV4-2 and TRBJ2-2; 8 bases agree with TRBD2. Sequencing used PBMCs, obtained about 80 days after transplant. The TCR originated in a human patient who received an intestinal transplant, so some T cells may come from the graft donor. CDR3 loop: CASSQGRTSPNTGELFF. CDR3 nucleotide sequence: TGTGCCAGCAGCCAGGGAAGGACTAGCCCGAACACCGGGGAGCTGTTTTTT.